The 20 T cell receptor beta chains below all came from one sample that was sequenced in a study of blood T cells in healthy people across ages. A second PCR of about 6 to 11 cycles used a sample-barcoded 5' primer and a J-beta primer mix. TCRdb recomputed calls from the 5' RACE reads with MiXCR, one row per CDR3 protein. The sample holds hundreds of thousands of distinct CDR3 sequences, roughly 56% seen once. Sequences were obtained from blood. All receptors come from a man aged 40-49 years in good health.

This chain joins TRBV20-1 and TRBJ2-2; D uncertain. V was clipped by 1 base and J by 0 bases, with 9 bases between them. Germline assignment: CDR1 DFQATT and CDR2 SNEGSKA (reference sequence). This CDR3 is built from 15 residues. CDR3 DNA sequence: TGCAGTGCTAGAGTGGACGGATCGAACACCGGGGAGCTGTTTTTT. Translation: CSARVDGSNTGELFF.

This chain links TRBV12-3 or TRBV12-4 with TRBJ1-2; no definite D call. This CDR3 is built from 12 residues. The V end lost 6 bases, the J end lost 7 bases, and 12 bases lay between the germline ends. CDR3 protein: CASSRAASGYTF. Written as DNA, the CDR3 is TGTGCCAGCAGCCGCGCAGCAAGTGGCTACACCTTC.

This clonotype was seen only a few times. This chain links TRBV7-6 with TRBJ2-6; no definite D call. Trimming shortened V by 8 bases and J by 0 bases, and 11 bases separated the two germline ends. CDR3 size: 15 residues. Germline loops: CDR1 SGHVS, CDR2 FNYEAQ. CDR3 nucleotide sequence: TGTGCCAGCTCGGCAGGCAACTCTGGGGCCAACGTCCTGACTTTC. Translated: CASSAGNSGANVLTF.

The V call is TRBV6-6, the J call TRBJ2-7; unclear D gene. Trimming took off 0 bases at V and 8 bases at J, with 14 bases between the two ends. CDR1 is MNHNY and CDR2 is SVGAGI in the germline V gene (reference sequence). The CDR3 contains 14 residues. Here the CDR3 DNA reads TGTGCCAGCAGTTACTCGGGTGACATTGGTAAGCAGTACTTC. Translating gives CASSYSGDIGKQYF.

The chain recombines TRBV29-1 with TRBJ2-3; 9 bases line up with TRBD1. Germline-derived CDR1 and CDR2 are SQVTM and ANQGSEA. The CDR3 spans 13 residues. V shed 5 bases, J shed 7 bases, and the junction held 7 bases outside the gene matches. CDR3 region: CSVQETGGNTQYF. Here the CDR3 DNA reads TGCAGCGTTCAGGAGACAGGGGGGAATACGCAGTATTTT.

The chain is built from TRBV7-9 and TRBJ1-1; 8 bases agree with TRBD1. V lost 5 bases, J lost 5 bases, and 7 bases stayed unmatched. Germline CDR1 and CDR2: SEHNR and FQNEAQ (reference sequence). The CDR3 runs 14 residues. In DNA form, the CDR3 reads TGTGCCAGCAGCGGCCGGACAGGGAGGACTGAAGCTTTCTTT. This encodes CASSGRTGRTEAFF.

This clonotype was seen ten or more times. The chain uses TRBV29-1 and TRBJ2-5; possible D gene TRBD1, 5 bases. Germline-derived CDR1 and CDR2 are SQVTM and ANQGSEA. The V end lost 3 bases, the J end lost 5 bases, and 10 bases lay between the germline ends. This CDR3 comprises 12 residues. The CDR3 nucleotides are TGCAGCGTTGATCAGGGCTTGGAGACCCAGTACTTC. Encoded protein: CSVDQGLETQYF.

This chain uses TRBV5-1 with TRBJ2-7; 9 nucleotides agree with TRBD1. The J call is in doubt because the DNA end fits TRBJ2-5 better. Germline CDR1 and CDR2: SGHRS and YFSETQ. The CDR3 contains 19 residues. CDR3 region: CASSFLSSRPGQGGETQYF. The CDR3 DNA reads TGCGCCAGCAGCTTCCTCTCCTCCCGACCGGGACAGGGTGGAGAGACCCAGTACTTC.

The chain carries TRBV6-5 and TRBJ2-5, with 9 bases identical to TRBD1. Trimming took 2 bases from V and 4 from J; bases not matched to a gene: 5. Germline CDR1 reads MNHEY; CDR2 reads SVGAGI. The CDR3 contains 15 residues. The DNA of the CDR3 is TGTGCCAGCAGTTACGGTTCGGGACAGGGAGAGACCCAGTACTTC. It is translated as CASSYGSGQGETQYF.

In its sample, this clonotype was seen once. CDR3 bases: TGCGCCAGCAGCCAAGGTATGAAAGCTTTCTTT. Its protein is CASSQGMKAFF. The rearrangement joins TRBV4-1 to TRBJ1-1; D uncertain. CDR1 MGHRA and CDR2 YSYEKL come from the germline V gene. Trimming removed 1 base at V and 9 bases at J, with 6 bases between. CDR3 length: 11 residues.

In its sample, this clonotype was seen a few times. The rearrangement joins TRBV27 to TRBJ2-1, with D perhaps matching TRBD2 (5 bases). Trimming pared 6 bases from V and 3 bases from J, leaving 9 bases between. Germline values: CDR1 MNHEY, CDR2 SMNVEV (reference sequence). CDR3 length: 13 amino acids. The chain's CDR3 is CASRQLGYNEQFF. In DNA form, the CDR3 reads TGTGCCAGCAGACAACTAGGCTACAATGAGCAGTTCTTC.

The V and J genes are TRBV6-4 and TRBJ1-1, with 7 bases fitting TRBD1. V lost 4 bases to trimming and J lost 5 bases; unmatched junction nucleotides: 7. This CDR3 region has 14 residues. The germline V gene has CDR1 MRHNA and CDR2 SNTAGT. DNA for the CDR3: TGTGCCAGCAGTGTTGCTCGGGACAGTACTGAAGCTTTCTTT. Protein sequence: CASSVARDSTEAFF.

The genes are TRBV27 and TRBJ2-1; D could derive from TRBD1 or TRBD2 (7 bases each). CDR3 length equals 15 residues. Germline values: CDR1 MNHEY, CDR2 SMNVEV (reference sequence). V was pared by 3 bases and J by 6 bases, with 15 bases between. As DNA, the CDR3 is TGTGCCAGCAGTTTTGGGACAGCGGGGTTCAATGAGCAGTTCTTC. Residues: CASSFGTAGFNEQFF.

This clonotype showed up just once. The V gene is TRBV6-1, the J gene TRBJ2-3; unclear D gene. Germline CDR1 MNHNS, CDR2 SASEGT. The CDR3 runs 13 residues. Trimming shortened V by 7 bases and J by 6 bases, and 14 bases separated the two germline ends. In nucleotides, the CDR3 is TGTGCCAGCACGCCCCTCGGGCGCGATACGCAGTATTTT. The encoded protein is CASTPLGRDTQYF.

The rearrangement links TRBV7-6 to TRBJ2-1; 7 bases agree with TRBD2. J was trimmed by 5 bases and V by 5 bases; bases with no gene match: 6. Germline V gene lookup returns CDR1 SGHVS and CDR2 FNYEAQ. The CDR3 has 14 amino acids. The CDR3 region is CASSRSGENNEQFF. The CDR3 DNA reads as TGTGCCAGCAGCCGGAGCGGGGAAAACAATGAGCAGTTCTTC.

The chain couples TRBV18 to TRBJ2-5; no firm D call. The DNA matches TRBJ2-7 better at its end, which makes the J call doubtful. Germline loops: CDR1 KGHSH, CDR2 LQKENI. The CDR3 covers 17 residues. The CDR3: CASSPNPSYRTDYEQYF. The DNA for the CDR3 is TGTGCCAGCTCACCAAACCCCTCTTACCGGACGGACTACGAGCAGTACTTC.

A note on this clonotype: The junction and the germline gene differ at one end; a read error may be behind it. The chain combines TRBV29-1 with TRBJ2-1; 8 nucleotides match TRBD2. The CDR3 is 13 amino acids. Germline V gene data show CDR1 as SQVTM and CDR2 as ANQGSEA. This chain's CDR3 is CSIEPSGPNEQFF. Here the CDR3 DNA reads TGCAGCATTGAGCCTAGCGGGCCCAATGAGCAGTTCTTC.

This clonotype was seen only a few times. J is TRBJ2-7 and V is TRBV4-1; D is possibly TRBD1 (5 bases). Germline V gives CDR1 MGHRA, CDR2 YSYEKL. This CDR3 spans 15 amino acids. The V and J ends lost 0 bases and 1 base respectively, with 10 bases between them. The CDR3 DNA follows: TGCGCCAGCAGCCAAGAGTTGGGGCGGTCCTACGAGCAGTACTTC. This encodes CASSQELGRSYEQYF.

The sample holds a few counts of this clonotype. This sequence joins TRBV4-2 and TRBJ2-7, with TRBD2 as a possible D gene (5 bases). Germline lookup yields CDR1 LGHNA and CDR2 YNFKEQ. The ends were cut back, 6 bases at V and 3 bases at J, with 18 bases in the middle. CDR3 size: 15 residues. CDR3 protein: CASRGLSGPDYEQYF. The CDR3 DNA reads TGTGCCAGCAGGGGGTTGAGCGGACCGGACTACGAGCAGTACTTC.

Concerning this clonotype: A single base separates this from a much larger clone, so it may be a read error. The chain has TRBV4-1 and TRBJ2-7; no definite D call. The CDR3 is 14 residues long. CDR1 and CDR2 (germline): MGHRA, YSYEKL. Trimming pared 2 bases from V and 2 bases from J, leaving 10 bases between. Here the CDR3 reads CASSQSDVAYEQYF. The DNA for the CDR3 is TGCGCCAGCAGCCAAAGTGACGTGGCCTACGAGCAGTACTTC.